This TCR beta chain was recovered during a study of identical twins. General study results and limits: Twin sharing of out-of-frame TCR alpha was underestimated by models in monozygotic pairs. Findings depended on cross-sectional statistics rather than tracking the same donors. With abundant cord blood beta clonotypes, insertions were fewer; memory repertoires showed no such pattern.

CDR1 and CDR2 from the germline V gene are MNHNY and SVGAGI (reference sequence). This CDR3 is 12 amino acids long. The V gene lost 3 bases and the J gene lost 7 bases, with 9 bases spanning the gap. A universal primer site came from template switching; cDNA carried unique molecular identifiers. In TCRdb, the 5' RACE reads were re-called with MiXCR into one record per CDR3 protein. The table lists hundreds of thousands of distinct CDR3 sequences, approximately 20% of them singletons. As to this clonotype: The antigen is undetermined.

This sample also appeared in a second study, on yellow fever vaccine responses in identical twins.

The receptor was derived from a woman under 30 in good health. The sample was CD4+ T cells sorted from blood. The rearrangement links TRBV6-6 to TRBJ1-1; D is ambiguous. The CDR3 region is CASSYTGNEAFF. In DNA form, the CDR3 reads TGTGCCAGCAGTTATACGGGAAATGAAGCTTTCTTT.